A selection of T cell receptor beta chains follows, all from one sample in a study of T and B cells in COVID-19 patients. TCRdb reprocessed the multiplex PCR reads with MiXCR, giving one entry per CDR3 protein. The sample carries some 5,000 distinct CDR3 sequences, less than 40% recorded once. The sequencing sample was made of blood. These receptors all come from a human donor who had recovered from COVID-19. CDR3s leave out the opening cysteine and the closing phenylalanine or tryptophan.

V,length,CDR3
TRBV19,14,ASSIEASRGNQPQH
TRBV6-2/TRBV6-3,13,ASSYSQGGKTEAF
TRBV27,14,ASSSHLRDFNQPQH
TRBV29-1,13,SVEDRSPPADTQY
TRBV19,13,ASRGTSGAYNEQF
TRBV30,12,AWSEQSPGNTIY
TRBV6-5,11,ASSYGQGGGYT
TRBV10-2,12,ASSQGGWDQPQH
TRBV27,17,ASSQTRLIGGGIPDTQY
TRBV6-4,13,ASSVAGGDTGELF
TRBV6-6,13,ASSFLRDRGLEQY
TRBV6-5,12,ASSEQGARTEAF
TRBV6-5,12,ASTLYAISYEQY
TRBV6-1,12,ASSERQPPYGYT
TRBV20-1,13,SAPRTSGRGETQY
TRBV27,10,ASSLLGYEAF
TRBV19,10,ASMDRSYEQY
TRBV30,9,AHGLYNEQF
TRBV19,13,ASSIPGQGTDTQY
TRBV11-2,13,ASSPRGDLNTEAF
TRBV7-9,10,ASSLYIDEQY
TRBV11-2,17,ASSLGSSGRAVTGDTQY
TRBV12-3/TRBV12-4,11,ASSPGGNYGYT
TRBV6-5,12,ASSYSRASGEQF
TRBV6-5,17,ASRRPGLAGGFVTNEQF
TRBV19,12,ASRTSGKFSEQF
TRBV12-3/TRBV12-4,15,ASSLALAGGFWDTQY
TRBV6-2/TRBV6-3,11,DTGQAENTEAF
TRBV20-1,11,SARDRGQETQY
TRBV15,12,ATSVLAGANVLT
TRBV5-5,10,ASSLIAGEEY